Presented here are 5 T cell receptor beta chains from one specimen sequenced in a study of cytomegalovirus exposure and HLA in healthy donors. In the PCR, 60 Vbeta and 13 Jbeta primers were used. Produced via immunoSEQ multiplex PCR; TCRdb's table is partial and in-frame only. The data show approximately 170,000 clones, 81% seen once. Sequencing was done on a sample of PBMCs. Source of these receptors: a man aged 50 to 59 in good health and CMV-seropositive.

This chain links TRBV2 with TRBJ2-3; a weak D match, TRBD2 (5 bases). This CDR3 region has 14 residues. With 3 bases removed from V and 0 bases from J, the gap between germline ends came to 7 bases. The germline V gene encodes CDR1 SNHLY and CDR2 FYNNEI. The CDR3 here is CASSDSESTDTQYF. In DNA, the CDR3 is TGTGCCAGCAGTGATAGCGAGAGCACAGATACGCAGTATTTT.

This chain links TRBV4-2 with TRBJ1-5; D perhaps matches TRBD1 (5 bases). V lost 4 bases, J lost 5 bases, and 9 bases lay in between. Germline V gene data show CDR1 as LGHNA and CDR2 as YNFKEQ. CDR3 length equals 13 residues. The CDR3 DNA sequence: TGTGCCAGCAGCCGGGGGGTAGATCAGCCCCAGCATTTT. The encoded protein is CASSRGVDQPQHF.

Written as DNA, the CDR3 is TGTGCCAGCAGTTACTTGCAGGGTTACAACGTCCTGACTTTC. Amino acid sequence: CASSYLQGYNVLTF. The rearrangement joins TRBV6-5 to TRBJ2-6; D perhaps matches TRBD1 (5 bases). This CDR3 has 14 residues. V was cut by 1 base and J by 9 bases, with 10 bases left in between. CDR1 is MNHEY, CDR2 SVGAGI, per germline.

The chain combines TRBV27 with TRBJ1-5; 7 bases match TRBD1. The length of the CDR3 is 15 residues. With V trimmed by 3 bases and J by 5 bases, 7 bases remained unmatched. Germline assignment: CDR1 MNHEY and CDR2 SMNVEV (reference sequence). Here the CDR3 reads CASSLGRQGDQPQHF. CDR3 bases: TGTGCCAGCAGTTTGGGGCGGCAGGGGGATCAGCCCCAGCATTTT.

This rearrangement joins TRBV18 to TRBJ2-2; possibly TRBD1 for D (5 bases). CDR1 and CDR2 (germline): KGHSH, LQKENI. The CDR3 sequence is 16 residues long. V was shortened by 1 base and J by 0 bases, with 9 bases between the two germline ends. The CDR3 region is CASSPQQGANTGELFF. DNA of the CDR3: TGTGCCAGCTCACCACAGCAGGGCGCGAACACCGGGGAGCTGTTTTTT. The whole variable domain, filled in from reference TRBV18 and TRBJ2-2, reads NAGVMQNPRHLVRRRGQEARLRCSPMKGHSHVYWYRQLPEEGLKFMVYLQKENIIDESGMPKERFSAEFPKEGPSILRIQQVVRGDSAAYFCASSPQQGANTGELFFGEGSRLTVL.